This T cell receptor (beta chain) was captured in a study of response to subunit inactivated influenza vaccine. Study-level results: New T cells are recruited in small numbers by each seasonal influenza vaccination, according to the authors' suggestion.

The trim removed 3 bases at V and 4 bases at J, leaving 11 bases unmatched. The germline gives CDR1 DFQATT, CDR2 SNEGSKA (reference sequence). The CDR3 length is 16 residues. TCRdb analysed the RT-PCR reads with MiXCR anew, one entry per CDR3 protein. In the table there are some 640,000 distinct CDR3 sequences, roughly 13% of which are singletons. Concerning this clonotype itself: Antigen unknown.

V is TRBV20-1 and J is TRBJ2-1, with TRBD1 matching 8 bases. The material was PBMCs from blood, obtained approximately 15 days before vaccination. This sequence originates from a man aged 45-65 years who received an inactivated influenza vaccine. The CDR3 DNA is TGCAGTGCTAGCACCAACCGGGACAGGAGATACAATGAGCAGTTCTTC. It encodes CSASTNRDRRYNEQFF.